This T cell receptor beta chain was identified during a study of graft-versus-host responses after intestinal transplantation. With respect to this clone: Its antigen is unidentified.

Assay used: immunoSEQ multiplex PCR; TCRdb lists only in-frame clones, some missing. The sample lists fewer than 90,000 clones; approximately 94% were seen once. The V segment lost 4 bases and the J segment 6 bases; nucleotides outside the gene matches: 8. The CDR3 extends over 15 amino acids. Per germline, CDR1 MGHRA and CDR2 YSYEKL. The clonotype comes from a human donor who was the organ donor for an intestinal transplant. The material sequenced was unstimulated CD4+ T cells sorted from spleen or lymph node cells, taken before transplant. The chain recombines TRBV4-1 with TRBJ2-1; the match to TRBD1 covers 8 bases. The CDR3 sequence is CASSPYRGVFNEQFF. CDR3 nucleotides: TGCGCCAGCAGCCCATACAGGGGGGTTTTCAATGAGCAGTTCTTC.